The 26 T cell receptor beta chains below come from one sample, sequenced in a study of glioma-infiltrating T cells after dendritic cell vaccination. The protocol was immunoSEQ multiplex PCR, while the TCRdb copy is restricted to in-frame clones and leaves out a portion. The sample has 70,000 to 95,000 clones, roughly 84% seen once. The time point denotes: after dendritic cell vaccination, including at tumor progression/relapse. The sequenced sample was blood, obtained after dendritic cell vaccination. The origin of the receptors is a human donor with glioblastoma.

This rearrangement joins TRBV5-1 to TRBJ1-1; TRBD1 aligns across 7 bases. This CDR3 contains 14 residues. The J segment lost 5 bases and the V segment lost 0 bases, leaving 4 bases of the junction unmatched. CDR1 is SGHRS, CDR2 YFSETQ, per germline. The CDR3 nucleotides are TGCGCCAGCAGCTTGGGACAGGGTGGGACTGAAGCTTTCTTT. It specifies CASSLGQGGTEAFF.

The V and J genes are TRBV4-1 and TRBJ2-1, with 7 positions matching TRBD1. The CDR3 is 17 amino acids. Germline V gene lookup returns CDR1 MGHRA and CDR2 YSYEKL. V shed 4 bases and J 0 bases; nucleotides not matched to a gene: 9. The CDR3 protein is CASSLYTQGFSYNEQFF. The CDR3 bases are TGCGCCAGCAGCCTCTATACACAGGGGTTCTCCTACAATGAGCAGTTCTTC.

The V and J genes are TRBV6-1 and TRBJ1-2; 11 nucleotides line up with TRBD1. The V gene's germline CDR1 is MNHNS and CDR2 SASEGT. The CDR3 is 15 amino acids. V shed 6 bases and J 3 bases; nucleotides not matched to a gene: 6. The CDR3 DNA sequence: TGTGCCAGCAGGTTGGGACAGGGGGGGTACTATGGCTACACCTTC. This gives the protein CASRLGQGGYYGYTF.

The V and J genes are TRBV4-1 and TRBJ2-7; D gene uncertain. Between the trimmed V and J ends, which lost 1 base and 2 bases, there was a span of 15 bases. There are 16 residues in the CDR3. In germline, CDR1 is MGHRA, CDR2 YSYEKL. CDR3 sequence (DNA): TGCGCCAGCAGCCAAGTCTACCCCTCCATCCCCTACGAGCAGTACTTC. Amino acid sequence: CASSQVYPSIPYEQYF.

Written as DNA, the CDR3 is TGTGCCAGCAGTCTTGCCTCGGACAACCTCTCCTACGAGCAGTACTTC. Translated: CASSLASDNLSYEQYF. V usage is TRBV27 and J usage is TRBJ2-7, with D perhaps TRBD1 (5 bases). Trimming cost V 5 bases and J 0 bases, with 17 bases left between them. The CDR3 consists of 16 residues. Germline V gene data show CDR1 as MNHEY and CDR2 as SMNVEV (reference sequence).

The V gene is TRBV6-5, the J gene TRBJ1-2, with D maybe TRBD1 (6 bases). The germline V and J ends were trimmed by 3 bases and 6 bases, with 11 bases remaining between them. From germline, CDR1 is MNHEY and CDR2 SVGAGI. This CDR3 contains 13 residues. DNA of the CDR3: TGTGCCAGCAGTTATACAGGGTTTAATGGCTACACCTTC. Translating gives CASSYTGFNGYTF.

The chain combines TRBV11-3 with TRBJ2-5, with 11 bases fitting TRBD2. Germline-derived CDR1 and CDR2 are SGHNT and YENEEA. CDR3 length equals 14 residues. J gave up 3 bases and V 6 bases, and 3 bases lay outside the gene matches. The CDR3 sequence is CASSRLAGKETQYF. The CDR3 DNA sequence: TGTGCCAGCAGTCGACTAGCGGGGAAAGAGACCCAGTACTTC.

The V call is TRBV19, the J call TRBJ2-1; 9 bases agree with TRBD1. The CDR3 totals 17 residues. Germline V lookup: CDR1 LNHDA, CDR2 SQIVND (reference sequence). Trimming cost V 0 bases and J 2 bases; bases outside gene matches: 5. This CDR3 reads CASSIEGRQGAYNEQFF. CDR3 nucleotides: TGTGCCAGTAGTATAGAAGGGCGACAGGGGGCCTACAATGAGCAGTTCTTC.

The V call is TRBV4-2, the J call TRBJ1-4; D is uncertain. The CDR3 extends over 14 amino acids. Germline-derived CDR1 and CDR2 are LGHNA and YNFKEQ. The ends were cut back, 0 bases at V and 6 bases at J, with 8 bases in the middle. In DNA, the CDR3 is TGTGCCAGCAGCCAAGATCCAAGAGATGAAAAACTGTTTTTT. Translation: CASSQDPRDEKLFF.

V is TRBV6-6 and J is TRBJ2-5; 9 bases map to TRBD1. This CDR3 spans 15 amino acids. Germline V CDR1 and CDR2: MNHNY, SVGAGI (reference sequence). V was pared by 7 bases and J by 1 base, with 7 bases of the junction left unmatched. This chain's CDR3 is CASTLDRGLQETQYF. In nucleotides, the CDR3 is TGTGCCAGCACCCTGGACAGGGGCCTCCAAGAGACCCAGTACTTC.

V gene TRBV5-1 combines with J gene TRBJ2-1; 13 bases fit TRBD2. The length of the CDR3 is 16 residues. The V segment lost 1 base and the J segment 7 bases; nucleotides outside the gene matches: 5. The germline V gene has CDR1 SGHRS and CDR2 YFSETQ. The CDR3 DNA follows: TGCGCCAGCAGCTTGAGGCGACTAGCGGGAGGAAATGAGCAGTTCTTC. It specifies CASSLRRLAGGNEQFF.

The rearrangement joins TRBV7-3 to TRBJ1-6; D may be TRBD1 (5 bases). The CDR3 covers 14 residues. Trimming cost V 2 bases and J 7 bases, with 9 bases left between them. Germline CDR1 is SGHTA and CDR2 is FQGTGA. The CDR3: CASSLGAVNSPLHF. In nucleotides, the CDR3 is TGTGCCAGCAGCTTAGGGGCAGTGAATTCACCCCTCCACTTT.

The chain is built from TRBV30 and TRBJ2-2, with D possibly matching TRBD2 (6 bases). Looked up from germline, CDR1 is GTSNPN and CDR2 is SVGIG (reference sequence). Trimming removed 2 bases at V and 3 bases at J, with 22 bases between. The CDR3 is made up of 18 amino acids. CDR3 protein: CAWSSGGGSTFYTGELFF. The DNA of the CDR3 is TGTGCCTGGAGTTCTGGAGGAGGGTCCACCTTTTACACCGGGGAGCTGTTTTTT.

This rearrangement joins TRBV6-6 to TRBJ2-1, with D perhaps TRBD1 (6 bases). The CDR3 covers 15 residues. V lost 5 bases, J lost 8 bases, and 19 bases lay in between. Germline V CDR1 and CDR2: MNHNY, SVGAGI (reference sequence). The CDR3 DNA sequence: TGTGCCAGCAGTCACGGACAGTTTAGGGGCGATGAGCAGTTCTTC. Its protein is CASSHGQFRGDEQFF.

The chain links TRBV5-1 to TRBJ2-1, with 11 positions matching TRBD2. The CDR3 extends over 14 amino acids. The V and J ends lost 8 bases and 5 bases, in that order; junction bases with no gene match: 6. CDR1 is SGHRS, CDR2 YFSETQ, per germline. The DNA of the CDR3 is TGCGCCAGTGGGACTAGCGGTATTAACAATGAGCAGTTCTTC. This encodes CASGTSGINNEQFF. The entire variable domain, with the rest obtained from reference TRBV5-1 and TRBJ2-1, is as follows: KAGVTQTPRYLIKTRGQQVTLSCSPISGHRSVSWYQQTPGQGLQFLFEYFSETQRNKGNFPGRFSGRQFSNSRSEMNVSTLELGDSALYLCASGTSGINNEQFFGPGTRLTVL.

The chain has TRBV29-1 and TRBJ1-1, with D possibly being TRBD1 (6 bases). CDR1 and CDR2 from the germline V gene are SQVTM and ANQGSEA. V lost 6 bases, J lost 6 bases, and 17 bases lay in between. The CDR3 sequence is 13 residues long. For the CDR3, the DNA is TGCAGCGTGGTACAGGGAAGAGGCGCTGAAGCTTTCTTT. This sequence encodes CSVVQGRGAEAFF.

This chain connects TRBV27 to TRBJ2-1, with D maybe TRBD1 (6 bases). The CDR3 runs to 13 residues. Germline assignment: CDR1 MNHEY and CDR2 SMNVEV (reference sequence). With 5 bases removed from V and 3 bases from J, the gap between germline ends came to 8 bases. CDR3 amino acids: CASSRDIYNEQFF. The CDR3 nucleotides are TGTGCCAGCAGTCGGGACATCTACAATGAGCAGTTCTTC.

This clone came up a few times. The chain has TRBV10-2 and TRBJ2-7; 7 nucleotides align to TRBD1. Germline assignment: CDR1 WSHSY and CDR2 SAAADI. The CDR3 is 14 residues long. With V trimmed by 8 bases and J by 0 bases, 7 bases remained unmatched. The chain's CDR3 is CASGWDSLSYEQYF. The CDR3 DNA reads as TGCGCCAGCGGTTGGGACAGCCTCTCCTACGAGCAGTACTTC.

This rearrangement joins TRBV15 to TRBJ1-5, with D hard to call. The CDR3 is made up of 15 amino acids. V was cut by 1 base and J by 6 bases, with 13 bases left in between. Looked up from germline, CDR1 is LNHNV and CDR2 is YYDKDF (reference sequence). CDR3 DNA: TGTGCCACCAGCAGAGTTGGGCAGGTCTTTCAGCCCCAGCATTTT. It translates to CATSRVGQVFQPQHF.

The genes are TRBV29-1 and TRBJ1-4; D gene unclear. V was cut by 7 bases and J by 8 bases, with 11 bases left in between. The CDR3 consists of 11 residues. Germline-derived CDR1 and CDR2 are SQVTM and ANQGSEA. The CDR3 nucleotides read TGCAGCGCGACGGGGAGGGAAAAACTGTTTTTT. It translates to CSATGREKLFF.

The rearrangement joins TRBV7-7 to TRBJ2-2, with D tentatively TRBD1 (6 bases). Germline values: CDR1 SSHAT, CDR2 FNYEAQ (reference sequence). The CDR3 sequence is 16 residues long. Trimming shortened V by 5 bases and J by 4 bases, and 17 bases separated the two germline ends. In DNA form, the CDR3 reads TGTGCCAGCAGCCCCGCCCAGGGGTTCGGCACCGGGGAGCTGTTTTTT. It yields the protein CASSPAQGFGTGELFF.

This clone was recorded once. This chain links TRBV29-1 with TRBJ2-2, with D possibly TRBD2 on 6 matching bases. Germline CDR1 SQVTM, CDR2 ANQGSEA. Trimming stripped 2 bases from V and 4 bases from J, with 14 bases between. The CDR3 runs to 15 residues. CDR3 amino acids: CSVEKAGRTTGELFF. Here the CDR3 DNA reads TGCAGCGTTGAAAAAGCAGGGAGGACCACCGGGGAGCTGTTTTTT.

This chain joins TRBV4-2 and TRBJ1-4; TRBD1 aligns across 9 bases. The CDR3 spans 15 residues. V gave up 4 bases and J gave up 5 bases; unmatched junction bases: 5. Germline V CDR1 and CDR2: LGHNA, YNFKEQ. CDR3 coding DNA: TGTGCCAGCAGCCTCACCGGGACAGGGAATGAAAAACTGTTTTTT. This translates into CASSLTGTGNEKLFF.

The CDR3 DNA reads as TGTGCCAGCAGCTTTGCGGGAGGGCAGGGGAGTGTAAAACTGTTTTTT. It is translated as CASSFAGGQGSVKLFF. This chain joins TRBV12-1 and TRBJ1-4. TRBV12-1 is a pseudogene locus. CDR3 length equals 16 residues.

V and J are TRBV7-7 and TRBJ2-5; D is ambiguous. The CDR3 contains 15 residues. Germline V gene lookup returns CDR1 SSHAT and CDR2 FNYEAQ (reference sequence). Trimming cost V 5 bases and J 2 bases, with 15 bases left between them. As DNA, the CDR3 is TGTGCCAGCAGCCGAAAGGTTGGAGATCAAGAGACCCAGTACTTC. The encoded protein is CASSRKVGDQETQYF.

The chain recombines TRBV7-9 with TRBJ2-7; 7 nucleotides agree with TRBD1. The CDR3 is 14 residues long. From germline, CDR1 is SEHNR and CDR2 FQNEAQ (reference sequence). The V and J ends lost 4 bases and 4 bases, in that order; junction bases with no gene match: 7. CDR3 DNA sequence: TGTGCCAGCAGCTCCCCGGGACAGCGGTACGAGCAGTACTTC. It translates to CASSSPGQRYEQYF.